The rows below give T cell receptor beta chains drawn from one sample of a study of T cells in Graves' hyperthyroidism and ophthalmopathy. Via MiXCR, TCRdb re-called the multiplex PCR reads, giving one row per CDR3 protein. Of approximately 600,000 distinct CDR3 sequences in the sample, about 14% were seen once. The sequenced sample was blood. These receptors all come from a woman in her thirties or forties with Graves' ophthalmopathy. Each CDR3 is given with its conserved first and last residue. Each record gives: clone size, J gene, D gene, V gene, CDR3 DNA, CDR3 protein. D genes are given only for firm matches. Where a row states a size, it is once, few, many or the class of an expanded clone; other rows omit it.

>.|TRBJ2-5|TRBD2|TRBV7-3
TGTGCCAGCAGCTTAAGTTCTCTAGCGGGGGTCCAGTACTTC
CASSLSSLAGVQYF
>many|TRBJ2-7|.|TRBV20-1
TGCAGTGCTAGCGGAAACCACCACGAGCAGTACTTC
CSASGNHHEQYF
>many|TRBJ2-7|.|TRBV28
TGTGCCAGCAGTTTCGGTTGGGCCTTAGGTTCCTACGAGCAGTACTTC
CASSFGWALGSYEQYF
>many|TRBJ2-7|TRBD2|TRBV7-6
TGTGCCAGCAGCTTAGGTGGGCGGGAGCGGTACGAGCAGTACTTC
CASSLGGRERYEQYF
>many|TRBJ2-7|.|TRBV2
TGTGCCAGCAATGTAAACAGGGGGGGCTACGAGCAGTACTTC
CASNVNRGGYEQYF
>many|TRBJ2-7|TRBD1|TRBV7-2
TGTGCCAGCAGCCTGACAGGGTTCGAGCAGTACTTC
CASSLTGFEQYF
>many|TRBJ1-1|.|TRBV28
TGTGCCAGCGGGGGACAATTCACTGAAGCTTTCTTT
CASGGQFTEAFF
>.|TRBJ1-5|TRBD1|TRBV3-1
TGTGCCAGCAGCCTGGGACAGAGGGGAGGGCCCCAGCATTTT
CASSLGQRGGPQHF
>few|TRBJ2-5|TRBD2|TRBV20-1
TGCAGTGCTAGCGTAGCGGGAGTTGGAGAGACCCAGTACTTC
CSASVAGVGETQYF
>many|TRBJ2-7|TRBD1|TRBV27
TGTGGTACAGGGGGAACCTACGAGCAGTACTTC
CGTGGTYEQYF
>many|TRBJ1-1|.|TRBV7-9
TGTGCCAGCAGCTTAGAGGCGGCTTTCTTT
CASSLEAAFF
>many|TRBJ2-5|TRBD1|TRBV30
TGTGCCTGGAAACGGACAGGGCAAGAGACCCAGTACTTC
CAWKRTGQETQYF
>many|TRBJ2-5|.|TRBV18
TGTGCCAGCTCACCATCGGCCGGACAAGAGACCCAGTACTTC
CASSPSAGQETQYF
>many|TRBJ1-1|.|TRBV7-3
TGTGCCAGCAGTGATACAGCGAACACTGAAGCTTTCTTT
CASSDTANTEAFF
>many|TRBJ2-2|TRBD2|TRBV12-3/TRBV12-4
TGTGCCAGCAGTGCCCCACTAGCGGGAGGTGGCACCGGGGAGCTGTTTTTT
CASSAPLAGGGTGELFF
>many|TRBJ2-5|TRBD2|TRBV30
TGTGCCTGGACTAGCGGGAGGGGAGAGACCCAGTACTTC
CAWTSGRGETQYF
>.|TRBJ2-7|TRBD2|TRBV6-1
TGTGCCACCCGGACTAGCGAGGAGTCCTACGAGCAGTACTTC
CATRTSEESYEQYF
>many|TRBJ2-7|.|TRBV4-1
TGCGCCAGCAGCCAAGAGGAGAGGAGCTCCTACGAGCAGTACTTC
CASSQEERSSYEQYF
>many|TRBJ2-7|TRBD1|TRBV5-1
TGCGCCAGCTCCCAGACAGGGATCTACGAGCAGTACTTC
CASSQTGIYEQYF
>many|TRBJ1-2|.|TRBV2
TGTGCCAGCAGGCAGGGGAGCGTCGACTATGGCTACACCTTC
CASRQGSVDYGYTF
>.|TRBJ1-4|.|TRBV5-1
TGCGCCAGCAGCTCAACAGGGATGCGTACTGAAAAACTGTTTTTT
CASSSTGMRTEKLFF
>many|TRBJ2-5|TRBD2|TRBV11-3
TGTGCCAGCAGCAAACTAGCGTCTCAAGAGACCCAGTACTTC
CASSKLASQETQYF
>few|TRBJ2-5|TRBD2|TRBV19
TGTGCCAGTAGTAGTGGGACTAGCGGCGGATACGAAGAGACCCAGTACTTC
CASSSGTSGGYEETQYF
>many|TRBJ2-5|.|TRBV2
TGTGCCAGCCTGGGAGGGGGCGAGACCCAGTACTTC
CASLGGGETQYF
>.|TRBJ2-7|.|TRBV6-1
TGTGCCAGCACCCGAATGGGTCTCGACGAGCAGTACTTC
CASTRMGLDEQYF
>many|TRBJ2-5|.|TRBV20-1
TGCAGTGCTAGAGCTCTAGATTCCGAGACCCAGTACTTC
CSARALDSETQYF
>.|TRBJ2-5|.|TRBV28
TGTGCCAGCAGTTCGCTCCGTCAGGGCCCCACTTTTGAGACCCAGTACTTC
CASSSLRQGPTFETQYF
>many|TRBJ1-1|.|TRBV6-2/TRBV6-3
TGTGCCAGCAGTTTCTACGTGAACACTGAAGCTTTCTTT
CASSFYVNTEAFF
>.|TRBJ2-2|TRBD2|TRBV5-1
TGCGCCAGCAGCCTGAGACTAGCACACACCGGGGAGCTGTTTTTT
CASSLRLAHTGELFF
>many|TRBJ2-2|TRBD2|TRBV12-3/TRBV12-4
TGTGCCAGCAGTTTGGCGGGAGCCCCCACCGGGGAGCTGTTTTTT
CASSLAGAPTGELFF
>many|TRBJ1-3|.|TRBV5-1
TGCGCCAGCAGCATGGACATAGGAGGAAACACCATATATTTT
CASSMDIGGNTIYF
>.|TRBJ2-5|.|TRBV28
TGTGCCAGCAGTTTATATGAGGGGCTAGAGACCCAGTACTTC
CASSLYEGLETQYF
>many|TRBJ2-7|.|TRBV7-3
TGTGCCAGCAGCCCAGGTGTCGGAGCTAGCTACGAGCAGTACTTC
CASSPGVGASYEQYF
>many|TRBJ1-1|.|TRBV12-3/TRBV12-4
TGTGCCAGCAGTTCGTATACAGGGAACACTGAAGCTTTCTTT
CASSSYTGNTEAFF
>.|TRBJ2-5|TRBD1|TRBV7-6
TGTGCCAGCAGCTCGACAGGGTACCAAGAGACCCAGTACTTC
CASSSTGYQETQYF
>many|TRBJ1-5|.|TRBV7-9
TGTGCCAGCAGCTCGTCCGCGGATCAGCCCCAGCATTTT
CASSSSADQPQHF
>.|TRBJ2-7|.|TRBV6-5
TGTGCCAGCAGTTACTCTCGGGTGGGATCCTACGAGCAGTACTTC
CASSYSRVGSYEQYF
>.|TRBJ2-3|TRBD2|TRBV5-1
TGCGCCAGCAGCTTGGATCCTAGCGGAAGTAGCACAGATACGCAGTATTTT
CASSLDPSGSSTDTQYF
>many|TRBJ2-5|.|TRBV10-3
TGTGCCATCAGTGTGCTGGGGGAGGAGACCCAGTACTTC
CAISVLGEETQYF
>many|TRBJ2-2|.|TRBV19
TGTGCCAGTAGAGGGGTTAGGGGCGACACCGGGGAGCTGTTTTTT
CASRGVRGDTGELFF
>many|TRBJ1-1|.|TRBV6-1
TGTGCCAGCAGCTCACTGGGGGCTGAGGGCACTGAAGCTTTCTTT
CASSSLGAEGTEAFF
>many|TRBJ2-7|.|TRBV19
TGTGCCAGTAGTTTTCGCGGGGAATCCTACGAGCAGTACTTC
CASSFRGESYEQYF
>many|TRBJ1-2|TRBD1|TRBV6-2/TRBV6-3
TGTGCCGGCTCACCCCCCCCGACAGGGAACTATGGCTACACCTTC
CAGSPPPTGNYGYTF
>many|TRBJ2-7|.|TRBV20-1
TGCAGTGCTAGCGCGCCCAGGTTTCACTACGAGCAGTACTTC
CSASAPRFHYEQYF
>many|TRBJ2-7|.|TRBV6-1
TGTGCCAGCAGTGAAAGGGACACTTCAGACGAGCAGTACTTC
CASSERDTSDEQYF
>few|TRBJ2-4|TRBD2|TRBV12-3/TRBV12-4
TGTGCCAGCAGTTTGAGGGGGGGTAGACTAGCGGGAGGCCCGGCACCCAAAAACATTCAGTACTTC
CASSLRGGRLAGGPAPKNIQYF
>few|TRBJ2-5|.|TRBV10-2
TGTGCCAGCAGCCTCTCCACCGACCGGGAAGGGTTGGTCGGAGAGACCCAGTACTTC
CASSLSTDREGLVGETQYF
>many|TRBJ2-5|TRBD1|TRBV28
TGTGCCAGCAGCAGGGGACAGGGGGGACCAGAGACCCAGTACTTC
CASSRGQGGPETQYF
>many|TRBJ1-2|.|TRBV18
TGTGCCAGCTCACCAGGTCGACAGGATGGCTACACCTTC
CASSPGRQDGYTF
>many|TRBJ2-7|.|TRBV11-2
TGTGCCAGCAGCTTAAGTCGAACGGACTACGAGCAGTACTTC
CASSLSRTDYEQYF
>many|TRBJ2-4|TRBD1|TRBV7-2
TGTGCCAGCAGCCAGGGGGCTTTAGCCAAAAACATTCAGTACTTC
CASSQGALAKNIQYF
>.|TRBJ1-2|.|TRBV29-1
TGCAGCGTTGGCGATATCAGGTCGGGCGGCTACACCTTC
CSVGDIRSGGYTF
>few|TRBJ2-4|TRBD2|TRBV25-1
TGTGCCAACAGCCTACCGGGACTAGCGGGAGATGCGGACATTCAGTACTTC
CANSLPGLAGDADIQYF
>.|TRBJ1-2|.|TRBV20-1
TGCAGTGCTAGAGAGGCCCGAGGGAACTATGGCTACACCTTC
CSAREARGNYGYTF
>many|TRBJ2-7|.|TRBV10-1
TGCGCCAGCAGTGAGCTTAGTGGCCCGACTAGGGTCGAGCAGTACTTC
CASSELSGPTRVEQYF
>many|TRBJ2-5|.|TRBV6-1
TGTGCCAGCAGTGTTGTGAAGGGTCGAGAGACCCAGTACTTC
CASSVVKGRETQYF